This T cell receptor beta chain came from a study of OX40 agonist ivuxolimab in advanced cancers. For the study at large: Ivuxolimab, an agonistic anti-OX40 (CD134) antibody, was given to patients. General observations from the study: Doses of 0.1 to 3.0 mg/kg were accompanied by clonal expansion of CD4+ and CD8+ blood T cells by week 6.

Worth noting for this clone: Its cognate antigen is unknown.

This CDR3 comprises 16 residues. Trimming removed 5 bases from V and 3 bases from J; junction bases left unmatched: 9. Germline CDR1 is MDHEN and CDR2 is SYDVKM. Method: immunoSEQ multiplex PCR; TCRdb's copy keeps in-frame clones and lacks some. The table includes some 48,000 clones, less than 90% detected once. The sequences come from CD4+ or CD8+ T cells sorted from blood, collected in a trial of the OX40 agonist ivuxolimab. The clonotype originates from an adult with an advanced solid tumor such as melanoma, head and neck, liver or kidney cancer. The chain has TRBV28 and TRBJ2-2, with 7 bases aligning to TRBD1. CDR3: CASSLNPQGYTGELFF. The CDR3 DNA sequence: TGTGCCAGCAGTCTCAACCCACAGGGGTACACCGGGGAGCTGTTTTTT.